Below, 31 T cell receptor beta chains from the same sample are listed, as sequenced in a study of cytomegalovirus exposure and HLA in healthy donors. The PCR used 60 Vbeta and 13 Jbeta primers. Method: immunoSEQ multiplex PCR; TCRdb's copy keeps in-frame clones and lacks some. The sample lists approximately 180,000 clones, about 13% occurring once. Source material: PBMCs. The receptors derive from a middle-aged man in good health and CMV-seropositive.

This clone was seen more than once but under ten times. This rearrangement joins TRBV5-6 to TRBJ2-1; TRBD2 agrees at 9 bases. Germline assignment: CDR1 SGHDT and CDR2 YYEEEE. Trimming cost V 7 bases and J 4 bases; bases outside gene matches: 6. The CDR3 spans 14 residues. CDR3 nucleotide sequence: TGTGCCAGCCAAAGGGCGGGGGGGTACAATGAGCAGTTCTTC. It translates to CASQRAGGYNEQFF.

This clone was counted only a few times. The chain recombines TRBV9 with TRBJ1-1; tentatively, D is TRBD1 (5 bases). Looked up from germline, CDR1 is SGDLS and CDR2 is YYNGEE. Trimming took off 2 bases at V and 11 bases at J, with 22 bases between the two ends. The CDR3 is made up of 15 amino acids. CDR3 in DNA: TGTGCCAGCAGCGTGGACCCTCAGGGTCTGGATACGGCTTTCTTT. Amino acid sequence: CASSVDPQGLDTAFF.

The J gene is TRBJ2-3, the V gene TRBV5-4; no definite D call. From germline, CDR1 is SGHNT and CDR2 YYREEE (reference sequence). V gave up 4 bases and J gave up 11 bases, with 14 bases separating them. This CDR3 has 12 amino acids. CDR3 region: CASSLGTTGQYF. The CDR3 bases are TGTGCCAGCAGCCTGGGAACCACGGGGCAGTATTTT.

This clone was observed a few times. The chain carries TRBV11-1 and TRBJ2-2, with D possibly matching TRBD1 (6 bases). V lost 5 bases to trimming and J lost 6 bases, with 16 bases between them. In germline, CDR1 is SGHAT, CDR2 FQDESV (reference sequence). The CDR3 sequence is 15 residues long. CDR3 coding DNA: TGTGCCAGCAGCCCCCAGCTGGGGGCCGCCGGGGAGCTGTTTTTT. Residues: CASSPQLGAAGELFF.

This clone was counted a few times. This chain uses TRBV4-3 with TRBJ2-2, with 12 bases aligning to TRBD2. This CDR3 spans 18 amino acids. After removal of 0 bases from V and 7 bases from J, the junction contained 9 bases not matched to a gene. Germline V gene data show CDR1 as LGHNA and CDR2 as YSLEER. CDR3 sequence: CASSQDRLAGGRGGELFF. The CDR3 region has the DNA TGCGCCAGCAGCCAAGATCGGCTAGCGGGGGGGAGGGGCGGGGAGCTGTTTTTT.

The chain recombines TRBV27 with TRBJ1-2, with D unresolved. Germline V lookup: CDR1 MNHEY, CDR2 SMNVEV (reference sequence). Between the trimmed V and J ends, which lost 2 bases and 3 bases, there was a span of 7 bases. CDR3 length: 13 amino acids. CDR3 sequence reads: CASSLKRDYGYTF. DNA for the CDR3: TGTGCCAGCAGTTTAAAGAGAGACTATGGCTACACCTTC.

This clone has only a few counts. The genes are TRBV5-3 and TRBJ1-5; 7 bases align to TRBD1. TRBV5-3 is marked as an open reading frame, function uncertain. The CDR3 runs 16 residues. With V trimmed by 3 bases and J by 4 bases, 10 bases remained unmatched. The CDR3 sequence: CARSSGTATENQPQHF. The CDR3 DNA reads TGTGCCAGAAGCTCCGGGACAGCGACGGAGAATCAGCCCCAGCATTTT.

The chain recombines TRBV15 with TRBJ2-1; TRBD2 agrees at 7 bases. The germline V gene has CDR1 LNHNV and CDR2 YYDKDF (reference sequence). The CDR3 runs to 16 residues. The junction had 14 bases not matched to a gene; V was cut back by 5 bases and J by 7 bases. CDR3 amino acids: CATSPRETSIQNEQFF. The DNA of the CDR3 is TGTGCCACCAGCCCGAGGGAGACTAGCATACAAAATGAGCAGTTCTTC.

The V and J genes are TRBV30 and TRBJ2-7; D is perhaps TRBD2 (6 bases). The ends were cut back, 4 bases at V and 7 bases at J, with 23 bases in the middle. CDR1 GTSNPN and CDR2 SVGIG come from the germline V gene (reference sequence). The CDR3 totals 15 residues. CDR3 bases: TGTGCCTGGAAGGTCCCCGGGACTGGATCGTGGGAGCAGTACTTC. This encodes CAWKVPGTGSWEQYF.

This clone was counted only a few times. The chain couples TRBV4-2 to TRBJ2-3, with TRBD2 matching over 10 bases. CDR3 length equals 15 residues. Germline V gene sequence: CDR1 LGHNA, CDR2 YNFKEQ. Trimming took 5 bases from V and 5 from J; bases not matched to a gene: 7. The CDR3 DNA is TGTGCCAGCAGCGTAAGCGGGGGGGCCGTAGATACGCAGTATTTT. Protein: CASSVSGGAVDTQYF.

A few counts support this clone. The chain combines TRBV7-9 with TRBJ1-2, with 7 bases identical to TRBD1. The CDR3 spans 16 residues. Germline loops: CDR1 SEHNR, CDR2 FQNEAQ (reference sequence). The V and J ends lost 3 bases and 4 bases, in that order; junction bases with no gene match: 11. CDR3 in DNA: TGTGCCAGCAGCTTGGACCTGGGACAGCCCGTCTATGGCTACACCTTC. Translating it yields CASSLDLGQPVYGYTF.

This clone was seen more than once but under ten times. The J gene is TRBJ2-7, the V gene TRBV7-8; TRBD2 aligns across 13 bases. V gave up 5 bases and J gave up 2 bases; unmatched junction bases: 9. From germline, CDR1 is SGHVS and CDR2 FQNEAQ. The length of the CDR3 is 17 residues. The CDR3 DNA is TGTGCCAGCAGCCCCACCGGACTAGCGGGGGCCCCCTACGAGCAGTACTTC. This translates into CASSPTGLAGAPYEQYF.

There are a few counts of this clone. The chain links TRBV19 to TRBJ2-3, with 8 bases fitting TRBD1. The CDR3 runs to 14 residues. The germline CDR1 and CDR2 sequences are LNHDA and SQIVND (reference sequence). Losses at the gene ends were 5 bases for V and 5 bases for J; bases not matched to a gene: 6. DNA for the CDR3: TGTGCCAGTAGTTCCAGGGGGCGCGGAGATACGCAGTATTTT. The encoded protein is CASSSRGRGDTQYF.

This clone has more than one count but fewer than ten. The chain joins TRBV5-6 to TRBJ2-7, with 7 bases identical to TRBD2. Per germline, CDR1 SGHDT and CDR2 YYEEEE. V was pared by 4 bases and J by 6 bases, with 4 bases of the junction left unmatched. The CDR3 consists of 12 residues. CDR3 protein: CASSHPGGEQYV. As DNA, the CDR3 is TGTGCCAGCAGCCACCCGGGGGGCGAGCAGTACGTC.

This clone appeared a few times. The same CDR3 also results from other DNA sequences found in this sample. This sequence joins TRBV2 and TRBJ2-5; the match to TRBD2 covers 10 bases. CDR3 size: 15 residues. In germline, CDR1 is SNHLY, CDR2 FYNNEI. Trimming removed 4 bases from V and 3 bases from J; junction bases left unmatched: 5. The CDR3 spells CASSGLAGGEETQYF. For the CDR3, the DNA is TGTGCCAGCAGTGGCTTAGCGGGGGGCGAAGAGACCCAGTACTTC. The whole variable domain, filled in from reference TRBV2 and TRBJ2-5, reads EPEVTQTPSHQVTQMGQEVILRCVPISNHLYFYWYRQILGQKVEFLVSFYNNEISEKSEIFDDQFSVERPDGSNFTLKIRSTKLEDSAMYFCASSGLAGGEETQYFGPGTRLLVL.

This sequence joins TRBV18 and TRBJ1-1, with TRBD1 matching 7 bases. The V gene's germline CDR1 is KGHSH and CDR2 LQKENI. This CDR3 spans 15 amino acids. The junction had 3 bases not matched to a gene; V was cut back by 1 base and J by 1 base. In DNA form, the CDR3 reads TGTGCCAGCTCACCACTACAGGGGACGAACACTGAAGCTTTCTTT. Its translation: CASSPLQGTNTEAFF. The full variable domain, in which reference TRBV18 and TRBJ1-1 provide the parts outside the CDR3, is NAGVMQNPRHLVRRRGQEARLRCSPMKGHSHVYWYRQLPEEGLKFMVYLQKENIIDESGMPKERFSAEFPKEGPSILRIQQVVRGDSAAYFCASSPLQGTNTEAFFGQGTRLTVV.

The V and J genes are TRBV5-4 and TRBJ2-5; D is possibly TRBD2 (6 bases). Trimming removed 4 bases from V and 3 bases from J, with 16 bases in between. This CDR3 contains 15 residues. Germline assignment: CDR1 SGHNT and CDR2 YYREEE (reference sequence). The CDR3 reads CASSTPGVLKETQYF. CDR3 nucleotides: TGTGCCAGCAGCACCCCGGGGGTACTCAAAGAGACCCAGTACTTC.

This clone appeared a few times. The chain uses TRBV7-2 and TRBJ1-2; the D is unclear. CDR1 and CDR2 (germline): SGHTA, FQGNSA. The ends were cut back, 5 bases at V and 5 bases at J, with 15 bases in the middle. The CDR3 sequence is 14 residues long. The CDR3 here is CASSLARERYGYTF. In nucleotides, the CDR3 is TGTGCCAGCAGCCTCGCTCGGGAACGGTATGGCTACACCTTC.

The table lists this clone with a few counts. This chain connects TRBV18 to TRBJ2-5; TRBD1 is a possible D gene (6 bases). Trimming took 2 bases from V and 2 from J, leaving 9 bases between them. The germline V gene has CDR1 KGHSH and CDR2 LQKENI. The CDR3 contains 14 residues. The CDR3 is CASSPFRGQETQYF. In DNA, the CDR3 is TGTGCCAGCTCACCATTCAGGGGTCAAGAGACCCAGTACTTC.

This clone was found a few times. The J gene is TRBJ2-4, the V gene TRBV6-5; D possibly corresponds to TRBD2 (6 bases). Germline assignment: CDR1 MNHEY and CDR2 SVGAGI. The CDR3 is made up of 16 amino acids. The V gene lost 0 bases and the J gene lost 3 bases, with 12 bases spanning the gap. The CDR3 nucleotides are TGTGCCAGCAGTTACTCACTCAGGGACTTCAAAAACATTCAGTACTTC. Its protein product is CASSYSLRDFKNIQYF.

This clone was seen only a few times. The chain combines TRBV30 with TRBJ2-5; D possibly corresponds to TRBD2 (5 bases). Germline V gives CDR1 GTSNPN, CDR2 SVGIG (reference sequence). Trimming took off 3 bases at V and 3 bases at J, with 17 bases between the two ends. The CDR3 consists of 15 residues. CDR3 residues: CAWREDLNVKETQYF. The CDR3 coding sequence is TGTGCCTGGAGGGAGGACTTAAACGTTAAAGAGACCCAGTACTTC.

This clone was seen more than once but under ten times. The V gene is TRBV5-1, the J gene TRBJ1-1; the D is unclear. In germline, CDR1 is SGHRS, CDR2 YFSETQ. V dropped 4 bases and J dropped 0 bases, with 7 bases sitting between them. The CDR3 runs 13 residues. CDR3 nucleotide sequence: TGCGCCAGCAGCCTAGGCATGAACACTGAAGCTTTCTTT. The encoded protein is CASSLGMNTEAFF.

The CDR3 region has the DNA TGTGCCAGCAGGGATGACAGGGGTCTGAACACTGAAGCTTTCTTT. This sequence encodes CASRDDRGLNTEAFF. The rearrangement links TRBV11-2 to TRBJ1-1; the match to TRBD1 covers 8 bases. The CDR3 consists of 15 residues. Germline V lookup: CDR1 SGHAT, CDR2 FQNNGV. Trimming cost V 6 bases and J 0 bases; bases outside gene matches: 6.

The chain carries TRBV25-1 and TRBJ2-3; perhaps TRBD2 as D (5 bases). The CDR3 loop spans 17 amino acids. Germline lookup yields CDR1 MGHDK and CDR2 SYGVNS. V dropped 4 bases and J dropped 3 bases, with 20 bases sitting between them. In nucleotides, the CDR3 is TGTGCCAGCAGTGCCCAACTAGGAAGTGGTAGTACAGATACGCAGTATTTT. Translated, it gives CASSAQLGSGSTDTQYF.

This chain connects TRBV19 to TRBJ1-5, with D hard to call. The germline CDR1 and CDR2 sequences are LNHDA and SQIVND (reference sequence). Trimming cost V 5 bases and J 5 bases, with 13 bases left between them. This CDR3 is built from 14 residues. In DNA form, the CDR3 reads TGTGCCAGTAGTGTGACAACGTCGGATCAGCCCCAGCATTTT. Its translation: CASSVTTSDQPQHF.

This rearrangement joins TRBV5-5 to TRBJ1-3; 7 bases fit TRBD1. Germline assignment: CDR1 SGHKS and CDR2 YYEKEE (reference sequence). V lost 2 bases, J lost 4 bases, and 6 bases stayed unmatched. This CDR3 is built from 15 residues. CDR3 DNA: TGTGCCAGCAGCTTCTCGACAGGGTCAGGAAACACCATATATTTT. Encoded protein: CASSFSTGSGNTIYF.

This sequence joins TRBV27 and TRBJ1-5; D call uncertain. Trimming left V 9 bases short and J 6 bases short, with 9 bases between. This CDR3 spans 11 amino acids. The germline V gene has CDR1 MNHEY and CDR2 SMNVEV (reference sequence). The CDR3 coding sequence is TGTGCCAGAAAGCTAACTCAGCCCCAGCATTTT. Its protein is CARKLTQPQHF.

CDR3 nucleotide sequence: TGTGCCAGCAGCCGGGGGACAGGGGACTACAATGAGCAGTTCTTC. Protein: CASSRGTGDYNEQFF. This chain uses TRBV11-2 with TRBJ2-1; 10 bases are shared with TRBD1. The CDR3 spans 15 residues. Trimming took 5 bases from V and 3 from J; bases not matched to a gene: 4. Germline CDR1 is SGHAT and CDR2 is FQNNGV.

There are a few counts of this clone. The CDR3 coding sequence is TGTGCCAGCAGTTACCCCGAGCAGAACACTGAAGCTTTCTTT. Its translation is CASSYPEQNTEAFF. V gene TRBV6-6 combines with J gene TRBJ1-1; D call uncertain. Germline CDR1 is MNHNY and CDR2 is SVGAGI (reference sequence). V lost 2 bases, J lost 1 base, and 8 bases lay in between. This CDR3 is built from 14 residues.

This clone was counted between two and nine times. V usage is TRBV27 and J usage is TRBJ1-2; TRBD1 matches 9 bases. The germline CDR1 and CDR2 sequences are MNHEY and SMNVEV (reference sequence). V lost 3 bases, J lost 6 bases, and 5 bases stayed unmatched. This CDR3 contains 14 residues. This CDR3 reads CASSFRDRAHGYTF. DNA of the CDR3: TGTGCCAGCAGTTTCCGGGACAGGGCTCATGGCTACACCTTC.

This clone was counted only a few times. The chain uses TRBV6-5 and TRBJ1-2; no clear D. The CDR3 loop spans 14 amino acids. Trimming removed 2 bases from V and 10 bases from J, with 17 bases in between. Germline lookup yields CDR1 MNHEY and CDR2 SVGAGI. CDR3 coding DNA: TGTGCCAGCAGTTACACGACTGGGTTCTTAGACTACACCTTC. Translating it yields CASSYTTGFLDYTF.